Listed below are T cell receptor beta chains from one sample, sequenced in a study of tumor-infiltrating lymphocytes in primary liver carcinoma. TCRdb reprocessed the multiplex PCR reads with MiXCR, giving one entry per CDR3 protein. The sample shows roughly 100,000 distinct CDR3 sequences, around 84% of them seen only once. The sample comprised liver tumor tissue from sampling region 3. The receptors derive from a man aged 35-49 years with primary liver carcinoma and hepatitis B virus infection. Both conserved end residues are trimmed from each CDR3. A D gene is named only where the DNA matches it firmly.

cdr3_aa: ASSLSSQHEETQY; d_call: NA; j_call: TRBJ2-5; v_call: TRBV5-1
cdr3_aa: VSSVNWEPEQY; d_call: NA; j_call: TRBJ2-7; v_call: TRBV12-3/TRBV12-4
cdr3_aa: AKSRSATGSHEQY; d_call: NA; j_call: TRBJ2-7; v_call: TRBV11-2
cdr3_aa: NVDTRGSYNEQF; d_call: NA; j_call: TRBJ2-1; v_call: TRBV29-1
cdr3_aa: ASSYYPDSLPLGYT; d_call: NA; j_call: TRBJ1-2; v_call: TRBV6-2/TRBV6-3
cdr3_aa: ASILSGGGYNEQF; d_call: TRBD2; j_call: TRBJ2-1; v_call: TRBV12-3/TRBV12-4
cdr3_aa: TSSPGTLGHNEQF; d_call: NA; j_call: TRBJ2-1; v_call: TRBV9
cdr3_aa: ASGPTVSNAGGLF; d_call: NA; j_call: TRBJ2-2; v_call: TRBV2
cdr3_aa: ASSQDQGNTVAF; d_call: NA; j_call: TRBJ1-1; v_call: TRBV4-2
cdr3_aa: GVQSSGGREQY; d_call: NA; j_call: TRBJ2-7; v_call: TRBV29-1
cdr3_aa: ARSLWAGPYEQY; d_call: NA; j_call: TRBJ2-7; v_call: TRBV6-2/TRBV6-3